This TCR beta chain was sequenced during a study of regulatory T cells in long-lasting Graves disease. The CDR3 is 17 amino acids. The germline V gene encodes CDR1 LNHDA and CDR2 SQIVND (reference sequence). The ends lost 4 bases at V and 4 bases at J; junction bases unmatched: 11. HTBI primers from iRepertoire and Arm-PCR of CDR3 regions yielded the TCR beta libraries. TCRdb reprocessed the multiplex PCR reads with MiXCR, giving one entry per CDR3 protein. The sample carries roughly 500,000 distinct CDR3 sequences, roughly 15% recorded once. As to time point: newly diagnosed GD, antithyroid drugs for less than 3 months. Making the TCR library involved RNA that had been extracted from PBMCs. These same data were also listed under a study on T cells in Graves' hyperthyroidism and ophthalmopathy.

The rearrangement uses TRBV19 and TRBJ1-5; 9 nucleotides line up with TRBD1. Sequencing was performed on peripheral blood mononuclear cells (PBMCs), taken at new diagnosis, from a patient treated with antithyroid drugs. The clonotype originates from a woman aged 50 to 60 with Graves disease. The CDR3 coding sequence is TGTGCCAGTAGTACTGTGGTCGGACAGGGGTGGAATCAGCCCCAGCATTTT. This translates into CASSTVVGQGWNQPQHF.